This T cell receptor (beta chain) emerged from a study of shared clonotypes between healthy human individuals. The CDR3 runs 14 residues. The V end was cut by 2 bases, the J end by 4 bases, with 11 bases between. Germline assignment: CDR1 SEHNR and CDR2 FQNEAQ (reference sequence). Sequenced by immunoSEQ multiplex PCR; TCRdb stores in-frame clones only, minus some. The table records about 980,000 clones, around 80% of them present only once. The clonotype originates from a man younger than 35 in good health. The chain uses TRBV7-9 and TRBJ1-2; D call uncertain. What was sequenced was memory CD4+ T cells sorted from blood. Documented subset: CD45RA-negative fraction. Here the CDR3 DNA reads TGTGCCAGCAGCTTAAGCGGGAGCATCTATGGCTACACCTTC. Translated: CASSLSGSIYGYTF.